The clone carrying this T cell receptor (beta chain) has more than one count but fewer than ten. Its antigen is currently unknown. Isolation of PBMCs gave at least 7 million cells per sample. The use of a sample-barcoded 5' primer and a J-beta primer mix characterized a second PCR of roughly 6 to 12 cycles. MiXCR was run by TCRdb on the 5' RACE reads, yielding one entry per CDR3 protein. The repertoire holds 1.5 million to 2 million distinct CDR3 sequences, with about 49% as singletons. This entry is derived from a study of blood T cells in healthy people across ages. Germline CDR1 SNHLY, CDR2 FYNNEI. V shed 6 bases and J shed 4 bases, with 19 bases lying between them. The CDR3 totals 15 residues. Study findings and constraints: Diversity figures derived from one million T cells were judged to underestimate the true value. With age, beta diversity per million T cells declined roughly linearly, significantly by roughly 40.

The TCR was taken from a woman between 40 and 50 years old in good health. J is TRBJ2-7 and V is TRBV2, with D tentatively TRBD2 (6 bases). Sequences were obtained from blood. CDR3 in DNA: TGTGCCAGCAGCGGCCGACAGTCGGGGGAGTACGAGCAGTACTTC. Translation: CASSGRQSGEYEQYF.